This TCR beta chain is drawn from a study of blood T cell repertoires in COVID-19. As for the study in general: Samples of COVID-19 (acute and convalescent) were obtained from the United States, Italy and Spain.

The CDR3 loop spans 14 amino acids. Germline-derived CDR1 and CDR2 are SGHDN and FVKESK. Trimming stripped 4 bases from V and 1 base from J, with 7 bases between. In the original analysis: Nucleated cell number was recorded as an estimate derived from reference gene primer amplification. The table came from immunoSEQ multiplex PCR; TCRdb's copy has only in-frame clones and leaves some out. That table is the source of V, J and clone size, and D and trimming were worked out from the DNA. The table records 75,000 to 100,000 clones, about 85% of them present only once. The origin of this receptor is a man in his sixties or seventies with acute or convalescent COVID-19. This chain uses TRBV14 with TRBJ2-2, with D unresolved. Source material: peripheral blood. The CDR3 nucleotides are TGTGCCAGCAGCCTAAATATGAACACCGGGGAGCTGTTTTTT. It codes for CASSLNMNTGELFF.